This entry lists 24 T cell receptor beta chains sequenced from one sample in a study of shared clonotypes between healthy human individuals. Generated by immunoSEQ multiplex PCR, the TCRdb table keeps only in-frame clones and is missing some. The sample records about 2 million clones, roughly 94% being singletons. CD45RO negativity and positive selection for CCR7 defined naive CD8 cells, a population that excluded terminally differentiated effector memory CD45RA+ cells. Sequencing was done on a sample of naive CD8+ T cells sorted from blood. All receptors derive from a man younger than 30 in good health.

The J gene is TRBJ2-3, the V gene TRBV7-9, with D uncertain. Germline V gives CDR1 SEHNR, CDR2 FQNEAQ (reference sequence). The CDR3 consists of 16 residues. V lost 2 bases and J lost 0, with 12 bases in between. The CDR3 DNA reads as TGTGCCAGCAGCTTAACCTTATACACTAGCACAGATACGCAGTATTTT. Residues: CASSLTLYTSTDTQYF.

The V gene is TRBV15, the J gene TRBJ2-1; 10 nucleotides agree with TRBD1. Per germline, CDR1 LNHNV and CDR2 YYDKDF (reference sequence). J was trimmed by 4 bases and V by 5 bases; bases with no gene match: 5. This CDR3 contains 15 residues. The CDR3 nucleotides read TGTGCCACCAGCTCTCGGACAGGGGGTTACAATGAGCAGTTCTTC. It encodes CATSSRTGGYNEQFF.

The CDR3 nucleotides are TGTGCCAGCAGCTCCTCTTCTCCGGGACAGGTAAACAATGAGCAGTTCTTC. It yields the protein CASSSSSPGQVNNEQFF. The chain joins TRBV7-6 to TRBJ2-1; 8 nucleotides line up with TRBD1. V lost 4 bases, J lost 5 bases, and 13 bases stayed unmatched. This CDR3 has 17 amino acids. CDR1 and CDR2 from the germline V gene are SGHVS and FNYEAQ.

The chain recombines TRBV9 with TRBJ1-2, with a tentative D call TRBD1 (6 bases). V was shortened by 5 bases and J by 3 bases, with 11 bases between the two germline ends. CDR3 length: 13 amino acids. CDR1 SGDLS and CDR2 YYNGEE come from the germline V gene. CDR3 loop: CASRAPGDYGYTF. DNA for the CDR3: TGTGCCAGCAGGGCTCCAGGGGACTATGGCTACACCTTC.

The chain combines TRBV4-1 with TRBJ2-7; D is uncertain. V dropped 4 bases and J dropped 0 bases, with 16 bases sitting between them. The germline gives CDR1 MGHRA, CDR2 YSYEKL. The CDR3 is 16 amino acids. CDR3 DNA sequence: TGCGCCAGCAGCCCCTCGGCCTTAGGAAGCTCCTACGAGCAGTACTTC. As protein: CASSPSALGSSYEQYF.

V gene TRBV28 combines with J gene TRBJ1-4; a weak D match, TRBD1 (6 bases). The V gene lost 5 bases and the J gene lost 8 bases, with 21 bases spanning the gap. Germline V gene sequence: CDR1 MDHEN, CDR2 SYDVKM. The CDR3 has 16 residues. The DNA of the CDR3 is TGTGCCAGCAGTATCCTCTGGGAGGGCGGACAGGAAAAACTGTTTTTT. This sequence encodes CASSILWEGGQEKLFF.

CDR3 DNA sequence: TGTGCCAGCAGCCCCATCTCTGCGGCCCTTAGCAATCAGCCCCAGCATTTT. Amino acids: CASSPISAALSNQPQHF. The V gene is TRBV7-9, the J gene TRBJ1-5; D unresolved. The CDR3 sequence is 17 residues long. Trimming removed 5 bases from V and 0 bases from J, with 17 bases in between. CDR1 and CDR2 from the germline V gene are SEHNR and FQNEAQ (reference sequence).

Concerning this clone: Other DNA sequences in this sample translate to the same CDR3. The V and J genes are TRBV9 and TRBJ1-3; maybe TRBD1 (5 bases). Per the germline V gene, CDR1 is SGDLS and CDR2 is YYNGEE. The ends were cut back, 7 bases at V and 4 bases at J, with 15 bases in the middle. This CDR3 has 14 residues. For the CDR3, the DNA is TGTGCCAGCTCTGCCGGGGGTACGGGAAACACCATATATTTT. Its protein is CASSAGGTGNTIYF.

The chain carries TRBV27 and TRBJ2-7; the D gene could be TRBD1 or TRBD2 (6 bases each). This CDR3 has 14 residues. Germline loops: CDR1 MNHEY, CDR2 SMNVEV (reference sequence). V lost 3 bases, J lost 6 bases, and 15 bases lay in between. The CDR3 loop is CASSFGKQGLEQYF. DNA for the CDR3: TGTGCCAGCAGTTTTGGCAAACAGGGACTCGAGCAGTACTTC.

The rearrangement uses TRBV5-6 and TRBJ2-7, with no clear D. This CDR3 comprises 15 residues. Germline-derived CDR1 and CDR2 are SGHDT and YYEEEE. The V and J ends lost 0 bases and 2 bases respectively, with 12 bases between them. The DNA for the CDR3 is TGTGCCAGCAGCTTGGAACCGCCGCTGACCTACGAGCAGTACTTC. Amino acid sequence: CASSLEPPLTYEQYF.

The rearrangement joins TRBV7-9 to TRBJ1-2, with D tentatively TRBD1 (5 bases). Per the germline V gene, CDR1 is SEHNR and CDR2 is FQNEAQ (reference sequence). V shed 1 base and J shed 6 bases, with 18 bases lying between them. The CDR3 spans 16 residues. The CDR3 spells CASSLVPGPLGDGYTF. CDR3 nucleotides: TGTGCCAGCAGCTTAGTTCCAGGACCCTTAGGGGATGGCTACACCTTC.

A note on this clone: The sample contains more than one DNA sequence encoding this CDR3. The chain combines TRBV7-9 with TRBJ1-5; no firm D call. V lost 6 bases to trimming and J lost 5 bases, with 8 bases between them. The CDR3 is made up of 12 amino acids. Germline V gives CDR1 SEHNR, CDR2 FQNEAQ (reference sequence). In DNA, the CDR3 is TGTGCCAGCAGTCTCGGATATCAGCCCCAGCATTTT. The encoded protein is CASSLGYQPQHF.

Here the CDR3 DNA reads TGTGCCAGCAGCTCGACCAATTCACCCCTCCACTTT. Amino acids: CASSSTNSPLHF. The chain is built from TRBV5-6 and TRBJ1-6, with D unresolved. Germline lookup yields CDR1 SGHDT and CDR2 YYEEEE. The V and J ends lost 3 bases and 7 bases respectively, with 5 bases between them. The CDR3 extends over 12 amino acids.

The J gene is TRBJ1-1, the V gene TRBV5-1, with 7 positions matching TRBD1. CDR1 and CDR2 (germline): SGHRS, YFSETQ. V lost 4 bases to trimming and J lost 0 bases; unmatched junction nucleotides: 9. The CDR3 totals 16 residues. CDR3 nucleotide sequence: TGCGCCAGCAGCCCCTCCCCGACAGGGTTGAACACTGAAGCTTTCTTT. Translated, it gives CASSPSPTGLNTEAFF. The complete variable domain, with remaining parts taken from reference TRBV5-1 and TRBJ1-1, reads KAGVTQTPRYLIKTRGQQVTLSCSPISGHRSVSWYQQTPGQGLQFLFEYFSETQRNKGNFPGRFSGRQFSNSRSEMNVSTLELGDSALYLCASSPSPTGLNTEAFFGQGTRLTVV.

The chain links TRBV7-9 to TRBJ1-3; the D is unclear. This CDR3 is 14 amino acids long. Between the trimmed V and J ends, which lost 5 bases and 0 bases, there was a span of 8 bases. Germline loops: CDR1 SEHNR, CDR2 FQNEAQ (reference sequence). The CDR3 loop reads CASSTYLSGNTIYF. CDR3 bases: TGTGCCAGCAGCACCTATCTCTCTGGAAACACCATATATTTT.

The V gene is TRBV6-1, the J gene TRBJ1-6; possibly TRBD1 for D (6 bases). CDR3 size: 14 residues. Germline CDR1 and CDR2: MNHNS and SASEGT. V was trimmed by 1 base and J by 13 bases, leaving 14 bases between them. CDR3 sequence (DNA): TGTGCCAGCAGTGAAGAGACAGGTTGGGGGCCCCTCCACTTT. It codes for CASSEETGWGPLHF.

The chain employs TRBV27 and TRBJ2-1; TRBD2 matches 8 bases. V gave up 4 bases and J gave up 4 bases; unmatched junction bases: 3. The germline CDR1 and CDR2 sequences are MNHEY and SMNVEV (reference sequence). This CDR3 comprises 14 residues. CDR3 protein: CASSWGLGYNEQFF. The CDR3, as DNA: TGTGCCAGCAGTTGGGGACTAGGATACAATGAGCAGTTCTTC.

The chain has TRBV27 and TRBJ2-1, with 9 bases lining up with TRBD2. V was pared by 5 bases and J by 6 bases, with 8 bases of the junction left unmatched. The CDR3 spans 15 residues. Germline-derived CDR1 and CDR2 are MNHEY and SMNVEV (reference sequence). In DNA form, the CDR3 reads TGTGCCAGCAGTCTTAGCGGGAGTACCCTCAATGAGCAGTTCTTC. Translation gives CASSLSGSTLNEQFF.

This chain links TRBV29-1 with TRBJ1-1; D is ambiguous. CDR3 length equals 16 residues. The germline CDR1 and CDR2 sequences are SQVTM and ANQGSEA. V was trimmed by 3 bases and J by 0 bases, leaving 17 bases between them. The CDR3 reads CSVELGENVMNTEAFF. The CDR3 DNA reads as TGCAGCGTTGAGTTAGGAGAAAACGTGATGAACACTGAAGCTTTCTTT.

This chain joins TRBV28 and TRBJ2-7; D call uncertain. The CDR3 length is 14 residues. In germline, CDR1 is MDHEN, CDR2 SYDVKM. Trimming removed 0 bases from V and 2 bases from J, with 8 bases in between. The CDR3 sequence is CASSLWSGAYEQYF. The CDR3 DNA sequence: TGTGCCAGCAGTTTATGGTCCGGCGCCTACGAGCAGTACTTC.

The chain carries TRBV6-5 and TRBJ2-3; D is undetermined. The CDR3 consists of 15 residues. CDR1 and CDR2 (germline): MNHEY, SVGAGI. The ends were cut back, 0 bases at V and 2 bases at J, with 9 bases in the middle. As DNA, the CDR3 is TGTGCCAGCAGTTACTCTCCGCAGAACACAGATACGCAGTATTTT. Translation: CASSYSPQNTDTQYF.

Regarding this clone: Other nucleotide sequences from this sample produce the same CDR3. The chain uses TRBV30 and TRBJ1-5, with a tentative D call TRBD1 (6 bases). CDR3 size: 14 residues. V was clipped by 0 bases and J by 3 bases, with 9 bases between them. Germline loops: CDR1 GTSNPN, CDR2 SVGIG (reference sequence). The CDR3 loop reads CAWSVQGSNQPQHF. The DNA of the CDR3 is TGTGCCTGGAGTGTACAGGGTTCCAATCAGCCCCAGCATTTT.

This clone showed up just once. A read error may explain this, as a much larger clone is one base away. This CDR3 is also generated by other DNA sequences in the sample. The chain joins TRBV30 to TRBJ2-1; D unresolved. Trimming shortened V by 1 base and J by 6 bases, and 1 base separated the two germline ends. The CDR3 runs to 10 residues. Per the germline V gene, CDR1 is GTSNPN and CDR2 is SVGIG (reference sequence). This CDR3 reads CAWSGNEQFF. The CDR3 nucleotides read TGTGCCTGGAGTGGCAATGAGCAGTTCTTC.

This chain connects TRBV11-2 to TRBJ2-5; tentatively, D is TRBD1 or TRBD2 (5 bases each). The V end lost 5 bases, the J end lost 3 bases, and 22 bases lay between the germline ends. In germline, CDR1 is SGHAT, CDR2 FQNNGV. CDR3 size: 17 residues. CDR3 residues: CASSLNSPGTEEETQYF. CDR3 bases: TGTGCCAGCAGCCTCAACTCCCCCGGGACGGAAGAAGAGACCCAGTACTTC.